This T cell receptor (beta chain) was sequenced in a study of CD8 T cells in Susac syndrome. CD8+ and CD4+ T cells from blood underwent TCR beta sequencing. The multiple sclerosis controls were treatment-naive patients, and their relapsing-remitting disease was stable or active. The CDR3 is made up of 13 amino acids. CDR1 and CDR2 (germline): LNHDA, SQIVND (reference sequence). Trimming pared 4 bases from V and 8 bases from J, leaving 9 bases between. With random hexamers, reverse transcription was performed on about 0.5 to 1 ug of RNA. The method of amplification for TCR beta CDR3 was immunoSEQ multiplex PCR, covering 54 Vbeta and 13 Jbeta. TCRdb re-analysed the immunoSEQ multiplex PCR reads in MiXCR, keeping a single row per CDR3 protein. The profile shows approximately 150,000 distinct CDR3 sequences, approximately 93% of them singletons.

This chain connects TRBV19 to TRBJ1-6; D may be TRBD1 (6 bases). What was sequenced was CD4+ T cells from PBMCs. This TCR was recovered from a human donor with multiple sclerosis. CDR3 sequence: CASSTGVDSPLHF. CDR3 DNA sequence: TGTGCCAGTAGTACAGGGGTAGATTCACCCCTCCACTTT.